This TCR beta chain derives from a study of blood T cells in healthy people across ages. Study context: Capture via template switching afforded approximately one barcoded beta molecule per two T cells. Whole-study results and caveats: Long-lived donors carried more naive CD4+ cells and greater diversity than aged donors.

Per-sample yields of isolated PBMCs were at least 7 million. There were at least 6 micrograms of total RNA extracted from every sample. A second about 7 to 12 cycle PCR used barcoded and J-beta primers. TCRdb called the 5' RACE reads again in MiXCR, with one record for every CDR3 protein. The sample lists about 1.8 million distinct CDR3 sequences, approximately 50% occurring once. This CDR3 comprises 17 residues. V gave up 0 bases and J gave up 4 bases; unmatched junction bases: 6. Germline CDR1 and CDR2: SGHRS and YFSETQ. A few counts support this clonotype. Its antigen remains unidentified. The V and J genes are TRBV5-1 and TRBJ2-5; 13 nucleotides match TRBD2. The TCR originated in a woman between 40 and 50 years old in good health. What was sequenced was blood. The CDR3 sequence is CASSLARTSGGAETQYF. CDR3 DNA: TGCGCCAGCAGCTTGGCCAGGACTAGCGGGGGAGCAGAGACCCAGTACTTC.